These 20 T cell receptor beta chains were sequenced from one sample in a study of cytomegalovirus exposure and HLA in healthy donors. 13 Jbeta primers and 60 Vbeta primers were used for the PCR. The method was immunoSEQ multiplex PCR; TCRdb's version includes in-frame clones alone and lacks a portion of them. The table shows under 200,000 clones, with 75% to 85% occurring only once. Sequencing was performed on PBMCs. These receptors all stem from a woman between 45 and 60 years old in good health and CMV-seronegative.

The J gene is TRBJ2-3, the V gene TRBV7-3; D is uncertain. The CDR3 is 14 amino acids. The germline gives CDR1 SGHTA, CDR2 FQGTGA. The ends were cut back, 3 bases at V and 2 bases at J, with 9 bases in the middle. The CDR3 bases are TGTGCCAGCAGCTTCTCGCGGAACACAGATACGCAGTATTTT. This sequence encodes CASSFSRNTDTQYF. The variable domain in full, with the rest retrieved from reference TRBV7-3 and TRBJ2-3, is GAGVSQTPSNKVTEKGKYVELRCDPISGHTALYWYRQSLGQGPEFLIYFQGTGAADDSGLPNDRFFAVRPEGSVSTLKIQRTERGDSAVYLCASSFSRNTDTQYFGPGTRLTVL.

This chain links TRBV29-1 with TRBJ2-7; TRBD2 matches 8 bases. The CDR3 has 14 amino acids. V shed 6 bases, J shed 0 bases, and the junction held 7 bases outside the gene matches. CDR1 SQVTM and CDR2 ANQGSEA come from the germline V gene. The CDR3 DNA sequence: TGCAGCGTACTAGCGGATACGAGCTCCTACGAGCAGTACTTC. As protein: CSVLADTSSYEQYF.

The CDR3: CASSPPGRNYGYTF. DNA of the CDR3: TGTGCCAGCTCACCACCGGGCAGAAACTATGGCTACACCTTC. This chain uses TRBV18 with TRBJ1-2; no definite D call. Deletions cut 0 bases from V and 2 bases from J, with 7 bases between. The germline CDR1 and CDR2 sequences are KGHSH and LQKENI. The CDR3 runs to 14 residues.

This rearrangement joins TRBV6-5 to TRBJ1-4; D remains unclear. The V and J ends lost 2 bases and 7 bases respectively, with 11 bases between them. Germline loops: CDR1 MNHEY, CDR2 SVGAGI. There are 14 residues in the CDR3. The CDR3 DNA reads as TGTGCCAGCAGTTACCGCATAAGCGGTGAAAAACTGTTTTTT. This codes for CASSYRISGEKLFF.

This chain uses TRBV19 with TRBJ2-1; a weak D match, TRBD2 (6 bases). Germline values: CDR1 LNHDA, CDR2 SQIVND (reference sequence). The length of the CDR3 is 13 residues. Trimming removed 5 bases at V and 8 bases at J, with 13 bases between. Here the CDR3 DNA reads TGTGCCAGTAGTTCGCGGGACGCAGATGAGCAGTTCTTC. This gives the protein CASSSRDADEQFF.

The J gene is TRBJ2-1, the V gene TRBV28; 10 bases are shared with TRBD2. The CDR3 contains 19 residues. Looked up from germline, CDR1 is MDHEN and CDR2 is SYDVKM. V was clipped by 6 bases and J by 4 bases; unmatched bases: 18. Here the CDR3 DNA reads TGTGCCAGCAGACGTTTTCAGCGGGAGGGGGGAGTTAGATACAATGAGCAGTTCTTC. Encoded protein: CASRRFQREGGVRYNEQFF.

Turning to this clone: An end of the junction differs from the germline gene, which may be a read error. Other DNA sequences from this sample encode an identical CDR3 as well. The chain carries TRBV15 and TRBJ2-1; 8 bases fit TRBD1. CDR3 length: 14 amino acids. The germline V gene encodes CDR1 LNHNV and CDR2 YYDKDF (reference sequence). For the CDR3, the DNA is TGTGCCACCAGCAAGGACAGGGAAACAGGTGAGCAATTCTTC. Translation gives CATSKDRETGEQFF.

The chain recombines TRBV7-2 with TRBJ1-1; possible D gene TRBD1, 5 bases. Trimming cost V 2 bases and J 4 bases, with 11 bases left between them. CDR3 length: 14 residues. CDR1 and CDR2 (germline): SGHTA, FQGNSA. The CDR3 protein is CASSLWGGGTEAFF. The CDR3 bases are TGTGCCAGCAGCTTATGGGGCGGCGGCACTGAAGCTTTCTTT.

The V gene is TRBV7-6, the J gene TRBJ1-3; possibly TRBD1 for D (5 bases). V lost 11 bases and J 4 bases, leaving 18 bases between the germline ends. The CDR3 runs 14 residues. The germline gives CDR1 SGHVS, CDR2 FNYEAQ. The CDR3 loop reads CASSAGGPGNTIYF. The CDR3 nucleotides are TGTGCCTCCTCCGCCGGGGGACCCGGAAACACCATATATTTT.

This clone turned up a few times. The V call is TRBV28, the J call TRBJ2-7; TRBD1 agrees at 12 bases. CDR3 length: 13 amino acids. The ends lost 6 bases at V and 7 bases at J; junction bases unmatched: 4. Per the germline V gene, CDR1 is MDHEN and CDR2 is SYDVKM. The CDR3 reads CASRGQGADEQYF. The CDR3 DNA reads TGTGCCAGCAGGGGACAGGGGGCGGATGAGCAGTACTTC.

This clone was detected once. J is TRBJ2-2 and V is TRBV7-3; TRBD2 matches 11 bases. The junction had 10 bases not matched to a gene; V was cut back by 4 bases and J by 3 bases. The V gene's germline CDR1 is SGHTA and CDR2 FQGTGA. There are 18 residues in the CDR3. The DNA of the CDR3 is TGTGCCAGCAGCTCCACTAGCGGGAGTTCCGTTGACACCGGGGAGCTGTTTTTT. It codes for CASSSTSGSSVDTGELFF.

The chain employs TRBV2 and TRBJ1-4, with D unclear. Trimming stripped 4 bases from V and 10 bases from J, with 16 bases between. This CDR3 is 14 amino acids long. Germline CDR1 is SNHLY and CDR2 is FYNNEI. For the CDR3, the DNA is TGTGCCAGCAGTGTACTGAGCGAATTTGGAAAACTGTTTTTT. Residues: CASSVLSEFGKLFF.

The V call is TRBV4-2, the J call TRBJ1-5; no definite D call. Trimming removed 4 bases at V and 0 bases at J, with 7 bases between. This CDR3 is 14 amino acids long. Germline lookup yields CDR1 LGHNA and CDR2 YNFKEQ. The DNA for the CDR3 is TGTGCCAGCAGCCCCTCTAATAGCAATCAGCCCCAGCATTTT. Protein product: CASSPSNSNQPQHF.

The chain has TRBV19 and TRBJ2-1; 7 positions match TRBD1. Germline CDR1 and CDR2: LNHDA and SQIVND (reference sequence). V trimming: 10 bases; J trimming: 6 bases; junction bases outside the gene matches: 3. The CDR3 consists of 11 residues. The CDR3 region is CATYRGNEQFF. CDR3 coding DNA: TGTGCCACCTACAGGGGCAATGAGCAGTTCTTC.

This chain joins TRBV4-1 and TRBJ1-2; TRBD1 is a possible D gene (5 bases). The CDR3 is 16 residues long. The germline CDR1 and CDR2 sequences are MGHRA and YSYEKL. V gave up 0 bases and J gave up 4 bases, with 15 bases separating them. CDR3 in amino acids: CASSQDGTRRGYGYTF. Written as DNA, the CDR3 is TGCGCCAGCAGCCAAGATGGGACCCGGAGGGGCTATGGCTACACCTTC.

The chain has TRBV2 and TRBJ2-3; 8 bases fit TRBD1. The V gene end was trimmed by 4 bases and the J gene end by 2 bases; junction bases not matched to a gene: 5. The CDR3 has 15 residues. Germline V gene sequence: CDR1 SNHLY, CDR2 FYNNEI. Here the CDR3 reads CASSAGTGTTDTQYF. DNA of the CDR3: TGTGCCAGCAGTGCTGGGACAGGTACCACAGATACGCAGTATTTT.

The CDR3 DNA follows: TGTGCCAGCAGCCCCTCCGGGAGTAACATTCAGTACTTC. Its translation: CASSPSGSNIQYF. The rearrangement links TRBV6-6 to TRBJ2-4, with D perhaps matching TRBD2 (6 bases). The V and J ends lost 6 bases and 7 bases respectively, with 13 bases between them. The CDR3 is 13 amino acids. Germline CDR1 MNHNY, CDR2 SVGAGI (reference sequence).

The chain combines TRBV28 with TRBJ2-5; TRBD2 is a possible D gene (7 bases). CDR3 size: 16 residues. Trimming removed 2 bases at V and 5 bases at J, with 18 bases between. Germline CDR1 MDHEN, CDR2 SYDVKM. The CDR3 protein is CASSLPLVQGGETQYF. DNA for the CDR3: TGTGCCAGCAGTTTACCCCTAGTACAGGGAGGGGAGACCCAGTACTTC.

The rearrangement links TRBV28 to TRBJ1-2; D call uncertain. Trimming left V 7 bases short and J 5 bases short, with 14 bases between. The CDR3 sequence is 13 residues long. Germline V gene data show CDR1 as MDHEN and CDR2 as SYDVKM. The CDR3 DNA follows: TGTGCCAGCAACGAGCAGGCAACATATGGCTACACCTTC. Translated, it gives CASNEQATYGYTF.

The gene calls are TRBV28 and TRBJ2-3; weak D call: TRBD2 (5 bases). This CDR3 spans 13 amino acids. V was pared by 5 bases and J by 6 bases, with 12 bases between. The germline V gene encodes CDR1 MDHEN and CDR2 SYDVKM. In DNA form, the CDR3 reads TGTGCCAGCAGTGCACTAGTTCCCGATACGCAGTATTTT. Translated, it gives CASSALVPDTQYF.